Included here is one T cell receptor (beta chain) sequence, with context. This record comes from a study of cytomegalovirus exposure and HLA in healthy donors. The PCR ran on 60 Vbeta and 13 Jbeta primers. Produced via immunoSEQ multiplex PCR; TCRdb's table is partial and in-frame only. The repertoire holds 150,000 or so clones, with around 81% as singletons. The length of the CDR3 is 13 residues. CDR1 and CDR2 (germline): MDHEN, SYDVKM. The V gene lost 7 bases and the J gene lost 3 bases, with 11 bases spanning the gap. The chain combines TRBV28 with TRBJ2-3; tentative D call: TRBD2 (5 bases). Sequencing was done on a sample of PBMCs. The receptor was isolated from a woman aged 40 to 50 in good health and CMV-seronegative. The DNA of the CDR3 is TGTGCCAGCACCGAGGGAGTGACAGATACGCAGTATTTT. Translating gives CASTEGVTDTQYF.